This T cell receptor beta chain was obtained from a study of T cell changes during pregnancy in multiple sclerosis. This clone was detected only once. Generated by immunoSEQ multiplex PCR, the TCRdb table keeps only in-frame clones and is missing some. The sample gives 60,000 to 90,000 clones, 85% to 95% of which show up once; just over 2.5% is in the top ten. Specimen: peripheral blood, collected after pregnancy. The origin of this receptor is a female donor in good health, enrolled as a control in a pregnancy study.

The CDR3 DNA follows: TGCGCCAGCAGCTTGGTCGGGGGGCGTGGGGAGACCCAGTACTTC. Protein product: CASSLVGGRGETQYF. The chain joins TRBV5-1 to TRBJ2-5; possibly TRBD2 for D (7 bases). CDR3 size: 15 residues. The V gene's germline CDR1 is SGHRS and CDR2 YFSETQ. The V end was cut by 0 bases, the J end by 5 bases, with 14 bases between.